The entry below gives a single T cell receptor (beta chain) sequence along with its context. Its antigen is undetermined. Sequencing of TCR beta was performed on blood CD8+ and CD4+ T cells. This record belongs to a study of CD8 T cells in Susac syndrome. Random hexamers were used to reverse transcribe roughly 0.5 to 1 ug of RNA. Multiplex PCR with immunoSEQ amplified the TCR beta CDR3 across 54 Vbeta and 13 Jbeta. MiXCR, run by TCRdb on the immunoSEQ multiplex PCR reads, gives a single entry per CDR3 protein. The sample shows tens of thousands of distinct CDR3 sequences, approximately 93% of them seen only once. Study-level findings and limits: The study admitted that it had a relatively small number of individuals in its TCR sequencing and HLA analysis. Clonal CD8+ expansion in Susac was highest in TEMRA cells and active patients.

The germline gives CDR1 LNHNV, CDR2 YYDKDF (reference sequence). V was shortened by 0 bases and J by 2 bases, with 14 bases between the two germline ends. This CDR3 has 16 amino acids. The rearrangement joins TRBV15 to TRBJ2-7; D uncertain. This receptor was identified in a human donor with Susac syndrome. Material for sequencing was CD8+ T cells from PBMCs. The CDR3 bases are TGTGCCACCAGCAGAGATTTAGGACCCAGACCCTACGAGCAGTACTTC. Protein: CATSRDLGPRPYEQYF.